This TCR beta chain was captured in a study of spatial heterogeneity in lung cancer. Study summary: In raw reads, more than eight appearances on average were recorded for each unique TCR and UMI combination. General study findings and limits: Blood contained ubiquitous expanded tumor TCRs more at resection than at follow-up.

Indicated time point: sample taken at primary tumor resection. Without sorting, whole RNA was sequenced from tumor, nontumor lung or frozen PBMC. Note on this clonotype: The antigen remains unidentified.

Carried by each TCR cDNA molecule was a unique molecular identifier. TCRdb redid the calling of the 5' RACE reads with MiXCR, one entry per CDR3 protein. The sample yields approximately 40,000 distinct CDR3 sequences, around 7.2% seen once. The CDR3 sequence is 17 residues long. Germline V gene lookup returns CDR1 KGHSH and CDR2 LQKENI. J was trimmed by 6 bases and V by 1 base; bases with no gene match: 13. The sequences come from PBMCs, collected at surgery. This chain joins TRBV18 and TRBJ1-1, with 8 bases identical to TRBD1. This sequence was found in a male donor with early-stage non-small cell lung cancer. This CDR3 is CASSPLPVLGQGPEAFF. In DNA, the CDR3 is TGTGCCAGCTCACCACTACCGGTTCTAGGACAGGGACCTGAAGCTTTCTTT.